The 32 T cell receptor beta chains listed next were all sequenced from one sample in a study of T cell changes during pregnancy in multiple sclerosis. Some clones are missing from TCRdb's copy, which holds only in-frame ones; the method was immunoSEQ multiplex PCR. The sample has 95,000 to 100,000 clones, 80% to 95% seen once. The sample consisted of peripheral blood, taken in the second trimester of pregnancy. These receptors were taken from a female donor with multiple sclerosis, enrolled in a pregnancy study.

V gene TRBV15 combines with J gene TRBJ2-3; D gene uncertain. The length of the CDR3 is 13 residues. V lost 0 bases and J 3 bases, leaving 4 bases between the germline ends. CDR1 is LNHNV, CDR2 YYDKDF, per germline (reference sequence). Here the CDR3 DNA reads TGTGCCACCAGCAGAGAAACTACAGATACGCAGTATTTT. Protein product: CATSRETTDTQYF.

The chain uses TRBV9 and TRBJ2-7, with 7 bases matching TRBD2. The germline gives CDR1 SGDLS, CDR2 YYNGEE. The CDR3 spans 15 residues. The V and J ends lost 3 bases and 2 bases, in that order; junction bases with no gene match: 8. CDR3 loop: CASSGDPGGPYEQYF. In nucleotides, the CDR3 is TGTGCCAGCAGCGGCGACCCGGGAGGTCCCTACGAGCAGTACTTC.

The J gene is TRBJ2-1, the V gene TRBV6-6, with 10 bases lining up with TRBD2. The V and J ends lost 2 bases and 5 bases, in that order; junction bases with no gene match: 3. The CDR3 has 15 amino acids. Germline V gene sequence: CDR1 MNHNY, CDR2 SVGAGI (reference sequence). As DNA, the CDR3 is TGTGCCAGCAGTTACGGGACTAGCGAGAACAATGAGCAGTTCTTC. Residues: CASSYGTSENNEQFF.

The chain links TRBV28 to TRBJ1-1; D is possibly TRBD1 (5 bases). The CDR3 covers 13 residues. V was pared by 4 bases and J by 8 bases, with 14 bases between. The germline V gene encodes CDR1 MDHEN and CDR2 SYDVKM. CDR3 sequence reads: CASSWGALMEAFF. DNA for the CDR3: TGTGCCAGCAGTTGGGGCGCGCTCATGGAAGCTTTCTTT.

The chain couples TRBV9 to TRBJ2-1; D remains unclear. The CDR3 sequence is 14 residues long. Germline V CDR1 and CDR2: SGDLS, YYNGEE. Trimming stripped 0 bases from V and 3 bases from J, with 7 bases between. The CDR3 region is CASSVETNYNEQFF. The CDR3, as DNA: TGTGCCAGCAGCGTAGAAACAAACTACAATGAGCAGTTCTTC. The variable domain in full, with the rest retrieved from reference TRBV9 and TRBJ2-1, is DSGVTQTPKHLITATGQRVTLRCSPRSGDLSVYWYQQSLDQGLQFLIQYYNGEERAKGNILERFSAQQFPDLHSELNLSSLELGDSALYFCASSVETNYNEQFFGPGTRLTVL.

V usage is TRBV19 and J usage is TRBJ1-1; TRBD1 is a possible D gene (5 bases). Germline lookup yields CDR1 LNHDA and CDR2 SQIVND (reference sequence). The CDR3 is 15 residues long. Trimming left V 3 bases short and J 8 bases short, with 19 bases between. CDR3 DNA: TGTGCCAGTAGTATCTCCCGAGCGGGGACGGACGAAGCTTTCTTT. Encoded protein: CASSISRAGTDEAFF. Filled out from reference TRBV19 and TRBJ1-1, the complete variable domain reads DGGITQSPKYLFRKEGQNVTLSCEQNLNHDAMYWYRQDPGQGLRLIYYSQIVNDFQKGDIAEGYSVSREKKESFPLTVTSAQKNPTAFYLCASSISRAGTDEAFFGQGTRLTVV.

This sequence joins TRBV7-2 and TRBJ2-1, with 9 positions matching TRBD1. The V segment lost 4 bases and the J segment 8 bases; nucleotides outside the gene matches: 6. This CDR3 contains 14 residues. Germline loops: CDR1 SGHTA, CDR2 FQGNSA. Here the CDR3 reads CASSSGQGRDEQFF. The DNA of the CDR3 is TGTGCCAGCAGCTCGGGACAGGGTCGGGATGAGCAGTTCTTC.

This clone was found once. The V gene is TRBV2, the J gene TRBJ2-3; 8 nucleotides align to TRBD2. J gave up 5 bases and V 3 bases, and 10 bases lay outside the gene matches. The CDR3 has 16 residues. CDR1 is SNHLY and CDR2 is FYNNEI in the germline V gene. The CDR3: CASSDGGREVGDTQYF. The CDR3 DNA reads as TGTGCCAGCAGTGATGGTGGGCGGGAGGTAGGAGATACGCAGTATTTT.

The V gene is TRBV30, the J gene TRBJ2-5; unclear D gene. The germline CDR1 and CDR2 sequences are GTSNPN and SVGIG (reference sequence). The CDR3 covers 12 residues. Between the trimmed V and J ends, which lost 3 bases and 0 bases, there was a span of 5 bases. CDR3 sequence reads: CAWSQNQETQYF. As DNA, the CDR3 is TGTGCCTGGAGCCAAAACCAAGAGACCCAGTACTTC.

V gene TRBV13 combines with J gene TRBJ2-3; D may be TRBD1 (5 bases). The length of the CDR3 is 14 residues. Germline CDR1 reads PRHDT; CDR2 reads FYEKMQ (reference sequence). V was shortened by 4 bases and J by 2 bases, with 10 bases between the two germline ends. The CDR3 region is CASSSTAFTDTQYF. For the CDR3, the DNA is TGTGCCAGCAGCTCGACAGCCTTCACAGATACGCAGTATTTT.

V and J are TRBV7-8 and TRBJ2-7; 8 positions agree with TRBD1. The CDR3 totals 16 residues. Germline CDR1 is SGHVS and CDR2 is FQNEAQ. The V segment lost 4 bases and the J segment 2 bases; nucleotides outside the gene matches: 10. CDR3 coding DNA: TGTGCCAGCAGCTCAGCAGGGGGCTGGGCCACCTACGAGCAGTACTTC. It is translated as CASSSAGGWATYEQYF.

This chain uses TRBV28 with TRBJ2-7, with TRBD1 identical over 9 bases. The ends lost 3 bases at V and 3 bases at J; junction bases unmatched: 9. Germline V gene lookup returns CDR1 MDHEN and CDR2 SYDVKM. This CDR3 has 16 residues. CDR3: CASSFGTGTGLYEQYF. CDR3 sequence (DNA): TGTGCCAGCAGTTTTGGGACCGGGACAGGGCTCTACGAGCAGTACTTC.

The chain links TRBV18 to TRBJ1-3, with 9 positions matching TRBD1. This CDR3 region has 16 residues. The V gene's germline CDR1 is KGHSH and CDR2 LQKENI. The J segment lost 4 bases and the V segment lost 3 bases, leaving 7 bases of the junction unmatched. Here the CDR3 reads CASSPGQGRAGNTIYF. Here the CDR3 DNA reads TGTGCCAGCTCACCGGGACAGGGTCGAGCCGGAAACACCATATATTTT.

The CDR3 nucleotides read TGTGCCAGCAGTGAATTGGGGGCATATGGCTACACCTTC. Protein product: CASSELGAYGYTF. The chain uses TRBV25-1 and TRBJ1-2, with D perhaps matching TRBD1 (6 bases). CDR1 and CDR2 from the germline V gene are MGHDK and SYGVNS. V shed 1 base and J shed 5 bases, with 8 bases lying between them. The CDR3 contains 13 residues.

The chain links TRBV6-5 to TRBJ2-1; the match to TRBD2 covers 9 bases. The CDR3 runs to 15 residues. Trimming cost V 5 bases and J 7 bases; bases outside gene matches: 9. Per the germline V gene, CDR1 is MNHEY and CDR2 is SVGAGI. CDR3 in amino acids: CASSMLAGGPNEQFF. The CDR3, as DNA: TGTGCCAGCAGTATGCTTGCGGGAGGGCCGAATGAGCAGTTCTTC.

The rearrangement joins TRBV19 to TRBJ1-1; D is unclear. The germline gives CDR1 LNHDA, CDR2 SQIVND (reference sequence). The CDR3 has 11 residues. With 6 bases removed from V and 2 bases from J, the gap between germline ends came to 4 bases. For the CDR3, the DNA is TGTGCCAGTAGCCTAAACACTGAAGCTTTCTTT. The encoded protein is CASSLNTEAFF.

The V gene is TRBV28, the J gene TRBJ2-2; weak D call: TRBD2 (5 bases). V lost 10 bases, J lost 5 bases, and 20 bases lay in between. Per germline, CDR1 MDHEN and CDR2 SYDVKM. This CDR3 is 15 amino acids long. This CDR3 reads CATSTLAFGTGELFF. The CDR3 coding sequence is TGTGCCACGTCGACCTTAGCGTTTGGTACCGGGGAGCTGTTTTTT.

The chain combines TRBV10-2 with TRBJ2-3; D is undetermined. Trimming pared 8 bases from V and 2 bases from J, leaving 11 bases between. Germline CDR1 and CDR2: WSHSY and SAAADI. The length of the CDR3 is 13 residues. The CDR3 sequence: CASLAHDTDTQYF. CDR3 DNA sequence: TGCGCCAGCTTAGCCCACGACACAGATACGCAGTATTTT.

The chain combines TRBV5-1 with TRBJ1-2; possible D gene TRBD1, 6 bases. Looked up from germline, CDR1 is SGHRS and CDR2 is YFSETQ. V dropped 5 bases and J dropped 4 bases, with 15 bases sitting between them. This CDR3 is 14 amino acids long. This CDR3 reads CASSPPQGGYGYTF. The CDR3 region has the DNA TGCGCCAGCAGTCCCCCACAGGGTGGCTATGGCTACACCTTC.

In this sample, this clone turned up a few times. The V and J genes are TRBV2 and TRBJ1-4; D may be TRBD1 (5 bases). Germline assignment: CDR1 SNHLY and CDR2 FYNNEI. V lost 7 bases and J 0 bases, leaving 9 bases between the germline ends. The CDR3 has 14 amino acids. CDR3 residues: CASNWGATNEKLFF. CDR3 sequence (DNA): TGTGCCAGCAACTGGGGGGCAACTAATGAAAAACTGTTTTTT.

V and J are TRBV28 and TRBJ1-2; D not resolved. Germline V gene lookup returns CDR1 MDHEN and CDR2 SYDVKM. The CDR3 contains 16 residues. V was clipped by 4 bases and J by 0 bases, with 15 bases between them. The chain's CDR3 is CASSSGIGSTNYGYTF. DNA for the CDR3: TGTGCCAGCAGTTCGGGTATCGGGAGCACTAACTATGGCTACACCTTC.

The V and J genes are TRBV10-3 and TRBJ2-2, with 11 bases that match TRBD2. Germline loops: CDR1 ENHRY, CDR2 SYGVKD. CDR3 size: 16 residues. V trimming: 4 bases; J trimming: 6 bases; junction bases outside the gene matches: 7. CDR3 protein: CAISGLAGGTSGELFF. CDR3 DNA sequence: TGTGCCATCAGTGGGCTAGCGGGAGGTACGTCCGGGGAGCTGTTTTTT.

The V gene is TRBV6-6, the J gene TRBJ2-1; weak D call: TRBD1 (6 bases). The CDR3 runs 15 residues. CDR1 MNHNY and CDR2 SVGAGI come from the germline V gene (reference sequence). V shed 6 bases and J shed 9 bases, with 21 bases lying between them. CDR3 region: CASSYEAVLGGEQFF. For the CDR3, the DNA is TGTGCCAGCAGCTATGAGGCGGTCCTAGGGGGTGAGCAGTTCTTC.

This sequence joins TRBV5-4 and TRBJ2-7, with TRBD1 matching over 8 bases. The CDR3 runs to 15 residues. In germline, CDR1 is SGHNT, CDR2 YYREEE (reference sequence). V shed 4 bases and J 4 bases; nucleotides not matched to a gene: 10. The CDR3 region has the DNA TGTGCCAGCAGCGCGCAGGGGGCGATTATGTACGAGCAGTACTTC. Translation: CASSAQGAIMYEQYF.

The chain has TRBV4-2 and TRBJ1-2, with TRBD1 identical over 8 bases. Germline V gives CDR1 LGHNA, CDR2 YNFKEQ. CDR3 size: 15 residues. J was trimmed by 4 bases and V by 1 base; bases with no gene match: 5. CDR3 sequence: CASSQGNTGGYGYTF. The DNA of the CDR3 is TGTGCCAGCAGCCAAGGGAACACAGGGGGCTATGGCTACACCTTC.

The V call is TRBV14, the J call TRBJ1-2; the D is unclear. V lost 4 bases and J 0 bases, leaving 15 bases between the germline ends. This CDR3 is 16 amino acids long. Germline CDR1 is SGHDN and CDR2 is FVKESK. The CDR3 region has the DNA TGTGCCAGCAGCCCCTTTAAGGAGGCAGCTAACTATGGCTACACCTTC. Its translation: CASSPFKEAANYGYTF.

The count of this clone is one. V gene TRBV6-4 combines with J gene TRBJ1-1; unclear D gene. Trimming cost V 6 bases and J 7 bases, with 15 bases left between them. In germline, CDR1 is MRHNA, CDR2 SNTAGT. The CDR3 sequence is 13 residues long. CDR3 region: CASSENVEGEAFF. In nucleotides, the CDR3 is TGTGCCAGCAGCGAAAACGTGGAGGGTGAAGCTTTCTTT.

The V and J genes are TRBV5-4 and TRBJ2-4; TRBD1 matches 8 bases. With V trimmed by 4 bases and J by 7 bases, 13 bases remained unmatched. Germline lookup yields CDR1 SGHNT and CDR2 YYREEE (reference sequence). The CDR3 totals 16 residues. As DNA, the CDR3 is TGTGCCAGCAGCCATAACCATCAGGGGGCGCTTAACATTCAGTACTTC. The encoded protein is CASSHNHQGALNIQYF.

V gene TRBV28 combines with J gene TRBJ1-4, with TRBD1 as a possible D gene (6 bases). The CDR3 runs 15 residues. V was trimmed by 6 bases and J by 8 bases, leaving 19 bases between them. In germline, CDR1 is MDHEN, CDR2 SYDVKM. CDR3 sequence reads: CASSLRRTEGEKLFF. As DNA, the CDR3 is TGTGCCAGCAGCCTCAGACGGACAGAGGGGGAAAAACTGTTTTTT.

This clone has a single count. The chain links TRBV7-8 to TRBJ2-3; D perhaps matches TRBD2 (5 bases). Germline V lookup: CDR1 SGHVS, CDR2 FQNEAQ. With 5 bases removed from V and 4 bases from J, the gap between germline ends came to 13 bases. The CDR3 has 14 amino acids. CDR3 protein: CASSLPGIADTQYF. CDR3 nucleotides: TGTGCCAGCAGCCTCCCCGGGATTGCAGATACGCAGTATTTT.

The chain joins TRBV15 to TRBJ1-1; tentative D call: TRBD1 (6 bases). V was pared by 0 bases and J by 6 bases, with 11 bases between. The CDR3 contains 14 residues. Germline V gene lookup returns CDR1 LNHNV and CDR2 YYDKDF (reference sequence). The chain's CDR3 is CATSRDLGGAEAFF. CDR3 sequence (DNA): TGTGCCACCAGCAGAGATCTTGGGGGCGCTGAAGCTTTCTTT.

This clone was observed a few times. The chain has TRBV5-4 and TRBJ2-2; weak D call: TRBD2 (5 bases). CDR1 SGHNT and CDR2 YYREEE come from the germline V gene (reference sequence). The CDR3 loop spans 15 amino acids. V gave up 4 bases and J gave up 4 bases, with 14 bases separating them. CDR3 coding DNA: TGTGCCAGCAGCCCAAGGCGAGGGATCACCGGGGAGCTGTTTTTT. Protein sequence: CASSPRRGITGELFF.